What follows are 18 T cell receptor beta chains derived from one specimen sequenced in a study of blood T cell repertoires in COVID-19 (dated by TCRdb to the early 2020s). Receptor libraries were prepared by the immunoSEQ multiplex PCR assay. The immuneACCESS repertoire file appears here via TCRdb, limited to in-frame rearrangements. These files lack a portion of the clones; in checked studies, under half of the deficit traces to unresolved V genes, and the cause of the others is not known. This sample comprises 250,000 or so clones, about 88% of them detected only once. The ten largest clones capture 1.5% to 2% of the sample. The sequencing input was PBMCs or T cells enriched from blood (not recorded which). The receptors originated from a woman in her forties or fifties who had recovered from COVID-19.

The chain uses TRBV14 and TRBJ1-2; no reliable D call. Germline-derived CDR1 and CDR2 are SGHDN and FVKESK. The CDR3 is 12 residues long. Trimming stripped 1 base from V and 2 bases from J, with 2 bases between. CDR3 sequence (DNA): TGTGCCAGCAGCCAAGCGAACTATGGCTACACCTTC. Translation: CASSQANYGYTF.

This chain connects TRBV5-1 to TRBJ2-7, with D possibly being TRBD2 (5 bases). The ends were cut back, 4 bases at V and 2 bases at J, with 10 bases in the middle. The V gene's germline CDR1 is SGHRS and CDR2 YFSETQ. The CDR3 length is 13 residues. In DNA form, the CDR3 reads TGCGCCAGCAGCCCGGACGGGGCCTACGAGCAGTACTTC. Amino acid sequence: CASSPDGAYEQYF.

Only one count was recorded for this clone. Relative to the germline gene, one junction end is altered; a read error may explain this. This chain's CDR3 is CASSPKRDRVDTQYF. For the CDR3, the DNA is TGTGCTAGCAGCCCTAAGAGAGACAGGGTTGATACGCAGTATTTT. The chain links TRBV7-7 to TRBJ2-3; 7 bases fit TRBD1. The CDR3 runs 15 residues. Germline CDR1 and CDR2: SSHAT and FNYEAQ (reference sequence).

The chain couples TRBV5-1 to TRBJ2-6; possibly TRBD2 for D (5 bases). Germline V lookup: CDR1 SGHRS, CDR2 YFSETQ. Trimming left V 2 bases short and J 0 bases short, with 9 bases between. The length of the CDR3 is 16 residues. This chain's CDR3 is CASSLGLSSGANVLTF. In DNA form, the CDR3 reads TGCGCCAGCAGCTTAGGACTGAGCTCTGGGGCCAACGTCCTGACTTTC.

This sequence joins TRBV29-1 and TRBJ1-1; D remains unclear. This CDR3 contains 12 residues. Germline CDR1 and CDR2: SQVTM and ANQGSEA. Trimming cost V 3 bases and J 4 bases, with 9 bases left between them. This CDR3 reads CSVDSASTEAFF. The DNA of the CDR3 is TGCAGCGTTGACAGTGCCTCCACTGAAGCTTTCTTT.

This chain uses TRBV11-2 with TRBJ1-1; D is unclear. Trimming cost V 5 bases and J 4 bases, with 11 bases left between them. The CDR3 consists of 13 residues. Germline CDR1 and CDR2: SGHAT and FQNNGV. The CDR3 protein is CASSPNPGTEAFF. The CDR3 DNA is TGTGCCAGCAGCCCTAACCCCGGCACTGAAGCTTTCTTT.

This rearrangement joins TRBV11-1 to TRBJ2-7; D possibly corresponds to TRBD1 (6 bases). The V end lost 0 bases, the J end lost 3 bases, and 12 bases lay between the germline ends. The CDR3 loop spans 15 amino acids. Germline CDR1 reads SGHAT; CDR2 reads FQDESV (reference sequence). The CDR3 is CASSLAARGFYEQYF. Here the CDR3 DNA reads TGTGCCAGCAGCTTAGCTGCCAGGGGATTCTACGAGCAGTACTTC. Full variable domain (rest looked up from reference TRBV11-1 and TRBJ2-7): EAEVAQSPRYKITEKSQAVAFWCDPISGHATLYWYRQILGQGPELLVQFQDESVVDDSQLPKDRFSAERLKGVDSTLKIQPAELGDSAMYLCASSLAARGFYEQYFGPGTRLTVT.

The gene calls are TRBV4-1 and TRBJ2-1; D is ambiguous. Per germline, CDR1 MGHRA and CDR2 YSYEKL. This CDR3 spans 13 amino acids. Deletions cut 1 base from V and 4 bases from J, with 5 bases between. The CDR3 sequence is CASSQVSYNEQFF. CDR3 DNA sequence: TGCGCCAGCAGCCAAGTTTCTTACAATGAGCAGTTCTTC.

This clone appeared a few times. The chain has TRBV6-5 and TRBJ2-4; D is possibly TRBD2 (6 bases). CDR1 MNHEY and CDR2 SVGAGI come from the germline V gene. V lost 2 bases and J 11 bases, leaving 19 bases between the germline ends. The CDR3 consists of 15 residues. The CDR3 sequence: CASSYRRRGNLVQYF. CDR3 bases: TGTGCCAGCAGTTACCGCAGGAGGGGTAATTTGGTTCAGTACTTC.

V and J are TRBV30 and TRBJ1-2; D is uncertain. Trimming removed 2 bases at V and 8 bases at J, with 9 bases between. CDR1 is GTSNPN, CDR2 SVGIG, per germline (reference sequence). The CDR3 is 11 residues long. The CDR3, as DNA: TGTGCCTGGAGTCCCGCCAGGGGCTACACCTTC. This gives the protein CAWSPARGYTF.

This chain joins TRBV29-1 and TRBJ1-1; D not certain. CDR3 length equals 11 residues. The germline CDR1 and CDR2 sequences are SQVTM and ANQGSEA. V was pared by 7 bases and J by 10 bases, with 16 bases between. The CDR3 DNA is TGCAGCGCGGGAAACCCTCCGGGAGCTTTCTTT. Translation gives CSAGNPPGAFF.

The sample holds one count of this clone. Here the CDR3 reads CATSDLPRTEAFF. CDR3 coding DNA: TGTGCCACCAGTGATTTACCCCGGACTGAAGCTTTCTTT. The rearrangement joins TRBV24-1 to TRBJ1-1; no firm D call. The ends were cut back, 1 base at V and 5 bases at J, with 7 bases in the middle. The CDR3 extends over 13 amino acids. CDR1 is KGHDR, CDR2 SFDVKD, per germline.

The chain's CDR3 is CASSYAEATNEKLFF. DNA of the CDR3: TGTGCCAGCAGTTACGCCGAGGCAACTAATGAAAAACTGTTTTTT. The V call is TRBV6-5, the J call TRBJ1-4; D remains unclear. Per germline, CDR1 MNHEY and CDR2 SVGAGI. This CDR3 is built from 15 residues. With 2 bases removed from V and 0 bases from J, the gap between germline ends came to 7 bases.

This chain joins TRBV28 and TRBJ1-2; TRBD1 might be the D (5 bases). The V end was cut by 6 bases, the J end by 6 bases, with 20 bases between. Germline V gene lookup returns CDR1 MDHEN and CDR2 SYDVKM. CDR3 length: 15 residues. The CDR3 sequence: CASSEIQAGRDGYTF. Written as DNA, the CDR3 is TGTGCCAGCAGCGAGATACAGGCCGGTCGGGATGGCTACACCTTC.

The V gene is TRBV4-1, the J gene TRBJ1-2; a possible D gene is TRBD1 (6 bases). The CDR3 runs 22 residues. Germline V gene lookup returns CDR1 MGHRA and CDR2 YSYEKL. Trimming took off 4 bases at V and 5 bases at J, with 38 bases between the two ends. In DNA form, the CDR3 reads TGCGCCAGCAGCCTGATCGGGGATTGGAGGTCGCTCAGCAGGGGACCAGGATATGGCTACACCTTC. It codes for CASSLIGDWRSLSRGPGYGYTF.

The genes are TRBV28 and TRBJ1-1; TRBD1 agrees at 8 bases. CDR3 length equals 12 residues. The J segment lost 10 bases and the V segment lost 5 bases, leaving 6 bases of the junction unmatched. CDR1 and CDR2 (germline): MDHEN, SYDVKM. As DNA, the CDR3 is TGTGCCAGCAGTGGGGACAGGCGGAGAGCTTTCTTT. Its translation: CASSGDRRRAFF. Drawing the rest from reference TRBV28 and TRBJ1-1, the complete variable domain is DVKVTQSSRYLVKRTGEKVFLECVQDMDHENMFWYRQDPGLGLRLIYFSYDVKMKEKGDIPEGYSVSREKKERFSLILESASTNQTSMYLCASSGDRRRAFFGQGTRLTVV.

The chain links TRBV6-1 to TRBJ2-1; no reliable D call. The CDR3 runs to 11 residues. Germline CDR1 reads MNHNS; CDR2 reads SASEGT. Trimming removed 3 bases at V and 8 bases at J, with 5 bases between. CDR3 in amino acids: CASSDFDEQFF. CDR3 bases: TGTGCCAGCAGTGATTTCGATGAGCAGTTCTTC.

This chain joins TRBV6-5 and TRBJ1-5, with D perhaps TRBD1 (5 bases). Trimming shortened V by 2 bases and J by 11 bases, and 13 bases separated the two germline ends. Per germline, CDR1 MNHEY and CDR2 SVGAGI. The CDR3 is made up of 13 amino acids. CDR3 nucleotide sequence: TGTGCCAGCAGTTACGAGGCGGGAGGGGCCCAGCATTTT. Its protein is CASSYEAGGAQHF.